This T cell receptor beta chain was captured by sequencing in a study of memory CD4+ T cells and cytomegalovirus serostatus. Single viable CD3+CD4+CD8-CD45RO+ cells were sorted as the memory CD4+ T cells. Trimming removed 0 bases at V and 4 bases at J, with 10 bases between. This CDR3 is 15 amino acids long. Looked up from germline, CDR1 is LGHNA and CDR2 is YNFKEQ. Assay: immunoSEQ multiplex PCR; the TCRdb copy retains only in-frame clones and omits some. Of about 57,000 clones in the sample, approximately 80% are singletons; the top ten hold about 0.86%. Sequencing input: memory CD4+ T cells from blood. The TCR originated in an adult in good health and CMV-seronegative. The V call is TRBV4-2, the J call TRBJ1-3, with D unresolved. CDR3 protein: CASSQDVSLGNTIYF. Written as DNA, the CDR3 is TGTGCCAGCAGCCAAGATGTCAGCCTGGGAAACACCATATATTTT.